The source of this TCR beta chain is a study of T cell repertoires in cytomegalovirus infection. The overall study: Public TCR beta signatures indicated both CMV infection and matching HLA type. Findings and limits, study-wide: Summed public TCR beta family frequency identified CMV carriers bearing the relevant HLA.

V dropped 5 bases and J dropped 2; count of bases not matched to a gene: 3. CDR1 is SGHTA, CDR2 FQGTGA, per germline. The CDR3 loop spans 14 amino acids. This clonotype showed up just a few times. Its antigen is unidentified. TCRdb analysed the reads with MiXCR anew, one entry per CDR3 protein. The repertoire holds more than 150,000 distinct CDR3 sequences, with roughly 19% as singletons. V usage is TRBV7-3 and J usage is TRBJ2-5, with TRBD1 identical over 9 bases. The sequence derives from a human donor in good health (CMV status not recorded). Some clones in this sample may be carry-over from other donors' samples. The source material was PBMCs. The CDR3 nucleotides read TGTGCCAGCAGCGCGACAGGGGGGCAAGAGACCCAGTACTTC. It yields the protein CASSATGGQETQYF.